The entry that follows covers one T cell receptor beta chain sequence. The antigen is unknown. The germline V gene encodes CDR1 DFQATT and CDR2 SNEGSKA (reference sequence). This CDR3 has 14 residues. This specimen belongs to a study of T cells expressing NK-cell markers. Overall study: In sorted CD3+CD56+NKG2C+, CD3+CD56+NKG2C- and CD3+CD56-NKG2C+ T cells, TCR beta repertoires were obtained. One of the eight sequenced donors was seronegative, whereas the other seven were HCMV-seropositive. Findings of the study overall: In several donors, these clonotypes also led the CD3+CD56-NKG2C+ fraction. In over 5 donors, dominant CD3+CD56+NKG2C+ clonotypes ranked among the top 10 CD8+ clonotypes.

TCRdb re-called the 5' RACE reads and catalogs CDR3 proteins one per entry, DNA excluded. The sample includes some 390,000 distinct CDR3 sequences. The specimen sequenced was blood T cells: a sorted CD56 or NKG2C T cell subset, CD4+ or CD8+ T cells, or bulk PBMC T cells (not recorded which). The chain is built from TRBV20-1 and TRBJ2-4; the D call from TCRdb, TRBD2, cannot be confirmed without DNA. This TCR derives from a woman aged 50 to 60 in good health. CDR3: CSARTGSGRSIQYF.